The 28 T cell receptor beta chains in this list originate from one sample, sequenced in a study of cytomegalovirus exposure and HLA in healthy donors. This table comes from immunoSEQ multiplex PCR, and its TCRdb copy is limited to in-frame clones, with some not included. The sample has 300,000 to 350,000 clones; around 90% are singletons. The sequenced sample was PBMCs. The receptors stem from a man aged 30-40 years in good health and CMV-seronegative.

CDR3 amino acids: CASSTGYGYTF. CDR3 nucleotide sequence: TGTGCCAGCAGTACAGGGTACGGCTACACCTTC. V usage is TRBV6-1 and J usage is TRBJ1-2; TRBD1 might be the D (6 bases). V was pared by 5 bases and J by 8 bases, with 9 bases between. The germline gives CDR1 MNHNS, CDR2 SASEGT. This CDR3 has 11 amino acids.

V gene TRBV5-4 combines with J gene TRBJ2-5; TRBD2 matches at 12 bases. Germline V lookup: CDR1 SGHNT, CDR2 YYREEE (reference sequence). This CDR3 spans 15 amino acids. V gave up 5 bases and J gave up 5 bases; unmatched junction bases: 7. This CDR3 reads CASRLAGGPPETQYF. In DNA, the CDR3 is TGTGCCAGCAGGCTAGCGGGGGGGCCGCCCGAGACCCAGTACTTC.

The V gene is TRBV6-5, the J gene TRBJ1-6; D is unresolved. Between the trimmed V and J ends, which lost 0 bases and 14 bases, there was a span of 11 bases. The CDR3 consists of 13 residues. Germline V gives CDR1 MNHEY, CDR2 SVGAGI. The CDR3 region is CASSYSIPKSLHF. CDR3 sequence (DNA): TGTGCCAGCAGTTACTCGATTCCTAAATCCCTCCACTTT.

The chain links TRBV29-1 to TRBJ1-2; D may be TRBD1 (5 bases). V was shortened by 7 bases and J by 5 bases, with 14 bases between the two germline ends. In germline, CDR1 is SQVTM, CDR2 ANQGSEA. This CDR3 comprises 12 residues. The CDR3 DNA follows: TGCAGCGCTGACCAGGGAGGTTATGGCTACACCTTC. As protein: CSADQGGYGYTF.

The chain joins TRBV19 to TRBJ1-2; 8 positions agree with TRBD1. V lost 3 bases and J lost 4; bases outside the gene matches: 7. The CDR3 is 15 residues long. The germline CDR1 and CDR2 sequences are LNHDA and SQIVND (reference sequence). The CDR3 reads CASSIRDGTGYGYTF. DNA of the CDR3: TGTGCCAGTAGTATTCGCGACGGGACAGGCTATGGCTACACCTTC.

V usage is TRBV14 and J usage is TRBJ1-6; D gene uncertain. Germline lookup yields CDR1 SGHDN and CDR2 FVKESK. CDR3 length equals 17 residues. V was cut by 4 bases and J by 5 bases, with 18 bases left in between. The CDR3 here is CASSLPERGIHNSPLHF. The CDR3 nucleotides are TGTGCCAGCAGCCTCCCCGAGCGAGGGATTCATAATTCACCCCTCCACTTT. The full variable domain, with the rest looked up from reference TRBV14 and TRBJ1-6, is EAGVTQFPSHSVIEKGQTVTLRCDPISGHDNLYWYRRVMGKEIKFLLHFVKESKQDESGMPNNRFLAERTGGTYSTLKVQPAELEDSGVYFCASSLPERGIHNSPLHFGNGTRLTVT.

The rearrangement joins TRBV11-2 to TRBJ1-2, with D tentatively TRBD1 (6 bases). Looked up from germline, CDR1 is SGHAT and CDR2 is FQNNGV. The CDR3 covers 15 residues. Trimming shortened V by 5 bases and J by 7 bases, and 20 bases separated the two germline ends. In DNA, the CDR3 is TGTGCCAGCAGCGAACCCGCTAACAGGGAAACTGGCTACACCTTC. It is translated as CASSEPANRETGYTF.

The chain combines TRBV7-9 with TRBJ1-2, with no clear D. V shed 5 bases and J shed 0 bases, with 10 bases lying between them. From germline, CDR1 is SEHNR and CDR2 FQNEAQ (reference sequence). The length of the CDR3 is 14 residues. The CDR3, as DNA: TGTGCCAGCAGCCCCCCTGGGCCTAACTATGGCTACACCTTC. It is translated as CASSPPGPNYGYTF.

The chain has TRBV5-4 and TRBJ2-7, with 7 bases that match TRBD1. The CDR3 has 15 amino acids. J was trimmed by 2 bases and V by 4 bases; bases with no gene match: 9. Germline CDR1 is SGHNT and CDR2 is YYREEE (reference sequence). CDR3 sequence: CASSPGRQGPYEQYF. The CDR3 DNA is TGTGCCAGCAGCCCCGGAAGACAGGGCCCCTACGAGCAGTACTTC.

This chain connects TRBV5-6 to TRBJ2-1; 9 bases are shared with TRBD1. CDR1 is SGHDT, CDR2 YYEEEE, per germline. V gave up 3 bases and J gave up 3 bases; unmatched junction bases: 7. The CDR3 is 16 amino acids. The CDR3 protein is CASSWAGTGIYNEQFF. In DNA, the CDR3 is TGTGCCAGCAGCTGGGCCGGGACAGGGATCTACAATGAGCAGTTCTTC.

A few counts support this clone. This chain connects TRBV6-1 to TRBJ2-7, with TRBD2 identical over 7 bases. Trimming cost V 1 base and J 3 bases; bases outside gene matches: 9. The V gene's germline CDR1 is MNHNS and CDR2 SASEGT. The CDR3 consists of 16 residues. The chain's CDR3 is CASSEGRSSGDYEQYF. The CDR3 region has the DNA TGTGCCAGCAGTGAAGGCCGATCTAGCGGTGACTACGAGCAGTACTTC.

The chain has TRBV5-1 and TRBJ1-6; D possibly corresponds to TRBD1 (6 bases). Trimming left V 0 bases short and J 5 bases short, with 9 bases between. The germline V gene has CDR1 SGHRS and CDR2 YFSETQ. This CDR3 is 15 amino acids long. CDR3 nucleotide sequence: TGCGCCAGCAGCTTGGGGACAGCTGATAATTCACCCCTCCACTTT. Translated: CASSLGTADNSPLHF.

The chain couples TRBV5-1 to TRBJ2-7; weak D call: TRBD2 (6 bases). This CDR3 is built from 12 residues. V was shortened by 9 bases and J by 3 bases, with 13 bases between the two germline ends. In germline, CDR1 is SGHRS, CDR2 YFSETQ. Here the CDR3 reads CAIRDSSYEQYF. CDR3 DNA: TGCGCCATCCGGGACTCCAGCTACGAGCAGTACTTC.

CDR3 region: CASSQQGYNSPLHF. For the CDR3, the DNA is TGTGCCAGCAGCCAACAGGGATATAATTCACCCCTCCACTTT. V and J are TRBV5-6 and TRBJ1-6, with D perhaps TRBD1 (6 bases). V was clipped by 4 bases and J by 4 bases, with 9 bases between them. Germline V lookup: CDR1 SGHDT, CDR2 YYEEEE. This CDR3 region has 14 residues.

This clone was recorded only once. This chain uses TRBV7-9 with TRBJ2-1; a possible D gene is TRBD1 (6 bases). Germline V gives CDR1 SEHNR, CDR2 FQNEAQ (reference sequence). The CDR3 length is 15 residues. With 5 bases removed from V and 0 bases from J, the gap between germline ends came to 11 bases. CDR3 loop: CASSPRGSSYNEQFF. CDR3 DNA: TGTGCCAGCAGCCCAAGGGGGAGCTCCTACAATGAGCAGTTCTTC.

The chain recombines TRBV18 with TRBJ1-2; unclear D gene. The CDR3 covers 12 residues. Germline assignment: CDR1 KGHSH and CDR2 LQKENI. The V and J ends lost 3 bases and 4 bases respectively, with 6 bases between them. CDR3: CASSPSPYGYTF. CDR3 nucleotide sequence: TGTGCCAGCTCACCCTCCCCCTATGGCTACACCTTC.

The gene calls are TRBV7-9 and TRBJ1-1, with TRBD1 as a possible D gene (5 bases). This CDR3 has 13 amino acids. The germline CDR1 and CDR2 sequences are SEHNR and FQNEAQ (reference sequence). Trimming left V 4 bases short and J 11 bases short, with 17 bases between. In nucleotides, the CDR3 is TGTGCCAGCAGCTCACCGGGACTAGGGTACGCTTTCTTT. Protein product: CASSSPGLGYAFF. The variable domain in full, completed from reference TRBV7-9 and TRBJ1-1, reads DTGVSQNPRHKITKRGQNVTFRCDPISEHNRLYWYRQTLGQGPEFLTYFQNEAQLEKSRLLSDRFSAERPKGSFSTLEIQRTEQGDSAMYLCASSSPGLGYAFFGQGTRLTVV.

The V and J genes are TRBV7-9 and TRBJ2-6, with 10 bases aligning to TRBD1. Looked up from germline, CDR1 is SEHNR and CDR2 is FQNEAQ (reference sequence). V lost 5 bases and J lost 4; bases outside the gene matches: 8. CDR3 length: 17 amino acids. This CDR3 is CASSPQTGGTGANVLTF. CDR3 DNA sequence: TGTGCCAGCAGCCCGCAGACAGGGGGCACGGGGGCCAACGTCCTGACTTTC.

The CDR3, as DNA: TGTGCCAGCAGCGTAGGGACTAGCGGGGCGTCGGAGTTCTTC. It translates to CASSVGTSGASEFF. J is TRBJ2-1 and V is TRBV9, with 12 bases that match TRBD2. Germline assignment: CDR1 SGDLS and CDR2 YYNGEE. J lost 14 bases, V lost 0 bases, and 6 bases had no gene match. The CDR3 covers 14 residues.

This sequence joins TRBV6-1 and TRBJ1-4, with 7 bases that match TRBD1. The V segment lost 6 bases and the J segment 6 bases; nucleotides outside the gene matches: 10. Germline V gene lookup returns CDR1 MNHNS and CDR2 SASEGT. The CDR3 loop spans 15 amino acids. The CDR3 bases are TGTGCCAGCAGGGGAAGGAGACAGGGTTATGAAAAACTGTTTTTT. Its protein product is CASRGRRQGYEKLFF.

J is TRBJ2-4 and V is TRBV10-1, with 7 bases aligning to TRBD2. The CDR3 is made up of 14 amino acids. Germline CDR1 reads WNHNN; CDR2 reads SYGVQD (reference sequence). V was clipped by 0 bases and J by 9 bases; unmatched bases: 5. The CDR3 protein is CASSESGGAGIQYF. Written as DNA, the CDR3 is TGCGCCAGCAGTGAGTCGGGAGGGGCGGGCATTCAGTACTTC.

This sequence joins TRBV27 and TRBJ1-1, with 8 positions matching TRBD1. V was clipped by 1 base and J by 4 bases; unmatched bases: 5. Germline loops: CDR1 MNHEY, CDR2 SMNVEV (reference sequence). The CDR3 sequence is 15 residues long. The CDR3: CASSLFRGRSTEAFF. As DNA, the CDR3 is TGTGCCAGCAGTTTATTCAGGGGGCGCAGCACTGAAGCTTTCTTT.

V is TRBV19 and J is TRBJ2-7, with D hard to call. This CDR3 is built from 11 residues. Deletions cut 6 bases from V and 2 bases from J, with 5 bases between. CDR1 LNHDA and CDR2 SQIVND come from the germline V gene (reference sequence). The CDR3 DNA sequence: TGTGCCAGTAGCTCCCCCTACGAGCAGTACTTC. Amino acids: CASSSPYEQYF. Looking up the rest from reference TRBV19 and TRBJ2-7 gives the full variable domain: DGGITQSPKYLFRKEGQNVTLSCEQNLNHDAMYWYRQDPGQGLRLIYYSQIVNDFQKGDIAEGYSVSREKKESFPLTVTSAQKNPTAFYLCASSSPYEQYFGPGTRLTVT.

This chain links TRBV27 with TRBJ2-7, with 7 bases matching TRBD1. Germline lookup yields CDR1 MNHEY and CDR2 SMNVEV (reference sequence). With V trimmed by 3 bases and J by 1 base, 9 bases remained unmatched. There are 16 residues in the CDR3. The chain's CDR3 is CASSFRQGSASYEQYF. The CDR3 coding sequence is TGTGCCAGCAGTTTTAGACAGGGATCTGCATCCTACGAGCAGTACTTC.

The V gene is TRBV7-2, the J gene TRBJ2-7, with 13 bases fitting TRBD2. The germline V gene encodes CDR1 SGHTA and CDR2 FQGNSA. This CDR3 is 17 amino acids long. V shed 5 bases and J 4 bases; nucleotides not matched to a gene: 11. The CDR3: CASSLGISTSGGYEQYF. The CDR3 coding sequence is TGTGCCAGCAGCCTCGGCATTTCGACTAGCGGGGGGTACGAGCAGTACTTC.

The chain is built from TRBV7-9 and TRBJ2-7; 8 bases agree with TRBD2. With V trimmed by 4 bases and J by 4 bases, 12 bases remained unmatched. This CDR3 comprises 16 residues. Germline V gene sequence: CDR1 SEHNR, CDR2 FQNEAQ (reference sequence). In nucleotides, the CDR3 is TGTGCCAGCAGCTCTAGTCTTGGCGGGGGGTTTTACGAGCAGTACTTC. This gives the protein CASSSSLGGGFYEQYF.

The J gene is TRBJ1-6, the V gene TRBV7-9; D unclear. CDR3 length: 15 residues. V lost 4 bases and J lost 4, with 11 bases in between. CDR1 SEHNR and CDR2 FQNEAQ come from the germline V gene (reference sequence). The CDR3 bases are TGTGCCAGCAGCTCACGGGAACTATATAATTCACCCCTCCACTTT. Translating it yields CASSSRELYNSPLHF.

The genes are TRBV5-1 and TRBJ2-5; 10 nucleotides line up with TRBD2. The germline gives CDR1 SGHRS, CDR2 YFSETQ. The CDR3 covers 18 residues. Trimming at V came to 0 bases and at J to 1 base, leaving 9 bases not matched to a gene. The CDR3 loop is CASSLESSGGHLQETQYF. Written as DNA, the CDR3 is TGCGCCAGCAGCTTGGAATCTAGCGGGGGCCACCTCCAAGAGACCCAGTACTTC.